The rows below give T cell receptor beta chains drawn from one sample of a study of T cell responses to AZD1222 COVID-19 vaccine. The table came from immunoSEQ multiplex PCR; TCRdb's copy has only in-frame clones and leaves some out. The top ten hold about 5.2% of the sample, which has approximately 82,000 clones, 90% seen once. The source was peripheral blood, collected on day 0 of AZD1222 vaccination. The receptors were sampled from an adult in good health. Each CDR3 is given without its conserved first and last residue.

j_gene	v_gene	CDR3aa
TRBJ1-6	TRBV7-2	ASSLTNSPLH
TRBJ2-2	TRBV2	ASRRQESNTGELF
TRBJ2-7	TRBV7-3	ASSLGPERFSEQY
TRBJ2-1	TRBV7-3	ASSPQGAMDEQF
TRBJ2-3	TRBV7-2	ASSFRRGGTDTQY
TRBJ1-5	TRBV2	ATNRGESNQPQH
TRBJ1-2	TRBV30	AWTVNANYGYT
TRBJ2-7	TRBV28	ASSSRAYEQY
TRBJ2-1	TRBV7-9	ASSLDGSNEQF
TRBJ2-7	TRBV9	ASSVTGTASYEQY
TRBJ2-3	TRBV7-2	ASSTGDRGLVVTDTQY
TRBJ2-2	TRBV24-1	ATAGGGNTGELF
TRBJ2-3	TRBV3-1/TRBV3-2	ASSSGTSGPATDTQY
TRBJ2-2	TRBV9	ASSVAGTLNTGELF
TRBJ1-6	TRBV30	AWSGGGAPTSLH
TRBJ1-2	TRBV15	ATSRTEDRVRHYGYT
TRBJ1-4	TRBV18	ASSLTGVNEKLF
TRBJ1-6	TRBV28	ASGPGGNRNSPLH
TRBJ2-4	TRBV7-2	ASSSSGPPFQY
TRBJ2-5	TRBV7-2	ASSGMRGLETQY
TRBJ2-6	TRBV30	AWSRGHLSGANVLT
TRBJ1-5	TRBV7-3	ASDRNQPQH
TRBJ2-7	TRBV14	ASSVQGPVYEQY
TRBJ1-5	TRBV6-5	ASSYQSNSNQPQH
TRBJ1-2	TRBV19	ASVRDVNYGYT
TRBJ2-5	TRBV3-1/TRBV3-2	ASSHGTKMRETQY
TRBJ1-1	TRBV19	ASSIITGNDYTEAF
TRBJ1-1	TRBV5-4	ASSFPQGGGTEAF
TRBJ1-1	TRBV4-3	ASSQGTGGYTTEAF
TRBJ2-7	TRBV6-2/TRBV6-3	ASSRPPVDEQY
TRBJ1-1	TRBV2	ASSGWLLNTEAF
TRBJ1-6	TRBV7-9	ASTLSGSNSPLH
TRBJ2-7	TRBV7-8	ASSLGGGYEQY
TRBJ1-1	TRBV6-6	ASSYRGENTEAF
TRBJ1-1	TRBV6-1	ASIEPGANTEAF
TRBJ1-2	TRBV7-2	ASSLVQGYFDYGYT
TRBJ1-2	TRBV5-1	ASSPEPTNYGYT
TRBJ2-5	TRBV19	ASSTPRGTQY
TRBJ1-5	TRBV2	ASSEGDSNQPQH
TRBJ2-3	TRBV9	ASSVEELGRGGTDTQY
TRBJ1-3	TRBV30	AWKVDSYSGNTIY